The entry below gives a single T cell receptor (beta chain) sequence along with its context. Its antigen has not been determined. Per-nucleotide qualities are absent, and no much larger clonotype sits a single base away. The junction shows trimming of 0 bases on V and 4 bases on J, and the gene matches do not reach 14 bases of it. CDR1 and CDR2, per the germline V gene, are SGDLS and YYNGEE. The CDR3, cysteine through phenylalanine, is 20 amino acids long. Only the CDR3 part of the read is kept: 60 bases, read in frame from the first base. This specimen comes from a study of radiotherapy plus CTLA-4 blockade in lung cancer (dated 2018 in TCRdb). For the wider study: Among the enrolled patients, approximately 17% had an objective response, and less than 40% reached disease control. Beyond this particular receptor, the publication reports: After treatment with radiotherapy and ipilimumab, TCR clones that originated in tumors expanded in peripheral blood. Increased serum interferon-beta after radiation, together with early dynamic changes in blood T cell clones, were reported to be the strongest predictors of response.

The library was produced with the immunoSEQ multiplex PCR assay. Sourced from immuneACCESS, this table was stored by TCRdb with only in-frame sequences that have V and J called. A share of the clones is absent; for the studies checked, an unresolved V gene accounts for under half, and the remainder has no known explanation. The sample data list about 120,000 clones, and about nine tenths of these were observed just once. The top ten clones comprise 5.5% to 7% of the sample. The study tested focal radiation therapy combined with CTLA-4 blockade (ipilimumab) in patients with chemo-refractory metastatic non-small-cell lung cancer.

The chain was built from TRBV9 and TRBJ2-2, with 11 middle bases fitting TRBD1. Sequencing used peripheral blood, obtained from a patient treated with radiotherapy plus ipilimumab. The TCR sequence derives from a human donor with non-small cell lung cancer that progressed on radiotherapy plus ipilimumab. The CDR3 amino acid sequence is: CASSVAWGQGGVRGTGELFF. The DNA is TGTGCCAGCAGCGTAGCATGGGGACAGGGGGGCGTCAGGGGCACCGGGGAGCTGTTTTTT.